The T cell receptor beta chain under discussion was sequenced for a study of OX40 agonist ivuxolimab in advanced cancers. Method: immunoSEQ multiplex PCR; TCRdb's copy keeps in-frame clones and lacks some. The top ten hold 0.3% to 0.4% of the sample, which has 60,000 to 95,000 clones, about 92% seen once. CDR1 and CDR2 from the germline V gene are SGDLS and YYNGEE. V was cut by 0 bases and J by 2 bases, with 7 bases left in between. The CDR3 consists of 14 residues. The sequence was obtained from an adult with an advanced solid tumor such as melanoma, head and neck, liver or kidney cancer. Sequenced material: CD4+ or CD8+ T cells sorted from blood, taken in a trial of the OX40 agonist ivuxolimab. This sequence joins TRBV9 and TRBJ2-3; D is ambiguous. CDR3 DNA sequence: TGTGCCAGCAGCGTAGGGTCCGACACAGATACGCAGTATTTT. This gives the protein CASSVGSDTDTQYF.